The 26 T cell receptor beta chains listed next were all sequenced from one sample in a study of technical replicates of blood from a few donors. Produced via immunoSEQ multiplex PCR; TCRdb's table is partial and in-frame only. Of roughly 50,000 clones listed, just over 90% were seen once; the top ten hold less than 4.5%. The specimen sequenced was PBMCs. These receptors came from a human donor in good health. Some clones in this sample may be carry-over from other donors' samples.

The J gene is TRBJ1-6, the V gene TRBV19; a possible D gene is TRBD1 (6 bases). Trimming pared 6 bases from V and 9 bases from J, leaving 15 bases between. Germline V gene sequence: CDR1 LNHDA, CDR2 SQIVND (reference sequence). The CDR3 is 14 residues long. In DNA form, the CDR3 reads TGTGCCAGTAGCCTCCGGGACAAAAGTTCACCCCTCCACTTT. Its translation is CASSLRDKSSPLHF.

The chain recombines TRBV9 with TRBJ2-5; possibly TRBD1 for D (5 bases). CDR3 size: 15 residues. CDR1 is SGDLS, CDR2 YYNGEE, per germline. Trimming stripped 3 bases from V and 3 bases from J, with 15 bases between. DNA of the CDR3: TGTGCCAGCAGCGACCTGACAGAAACGGAAGAGACCCAGTACTTC. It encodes CASSDLTETEETQYF. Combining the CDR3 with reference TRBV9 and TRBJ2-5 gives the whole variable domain DSGVTQTPKHLITATGQRVTLRCSPRSGDLSVYWYQQSLDQGLQFLIQYYNGEERAKGNILERFSAQQFPDLHSELNLSSLELGDSALYFCASSDLTETEETQYFGPGTRLLVL.

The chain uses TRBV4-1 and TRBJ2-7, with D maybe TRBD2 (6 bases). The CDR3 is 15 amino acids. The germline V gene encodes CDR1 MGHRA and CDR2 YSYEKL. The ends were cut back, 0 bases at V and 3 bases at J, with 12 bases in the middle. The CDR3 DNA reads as TGCGCCAGCAGCCAAGATGGGACTTTTTACTACGAGCAGTACTTC. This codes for CASSQDGTFYYEQYF.

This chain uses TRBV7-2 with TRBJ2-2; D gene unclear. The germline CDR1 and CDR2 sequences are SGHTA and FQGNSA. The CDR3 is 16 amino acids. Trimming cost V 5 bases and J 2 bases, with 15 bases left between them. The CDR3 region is CASSRVPLPNTGELFF. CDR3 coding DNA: TGTGCCAGCAGCCGCGTCCCCCTACCAAACACCGGGGAGCTGTTTTTT.

CDR3 amino acids: CASSYGRGYEQYF. The CDR3 coding sequence is TGTGCCAGCAGTTACGGCAGGGGCTACGAGCAGTACTTC. The chain links TRBV6-6 to TRBJ2-7; tentative D call: TRBD1 (6 bases). Trimming left V 2 bases short and J 3 bases short, with 8 bases between. There are 13 residues in the CDR3. Germline CDR1 and CDR2: MNHNY and SVGAGI (reference sequence).

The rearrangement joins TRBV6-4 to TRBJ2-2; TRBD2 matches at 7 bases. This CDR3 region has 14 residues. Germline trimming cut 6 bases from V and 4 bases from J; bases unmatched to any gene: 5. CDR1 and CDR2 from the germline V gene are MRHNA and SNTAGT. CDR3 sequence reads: CASSVSGTTGELFF. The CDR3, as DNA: TGTGCCAGCAGCGTAAGCGGGACCACCGGGGAGCTGTTTTTT.

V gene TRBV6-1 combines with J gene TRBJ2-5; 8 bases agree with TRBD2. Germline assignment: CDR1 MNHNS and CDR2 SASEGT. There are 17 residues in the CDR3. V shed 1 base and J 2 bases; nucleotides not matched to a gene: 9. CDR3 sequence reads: CASSEDSSGANQETQYF. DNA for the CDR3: TGTGCCAGCAGTGAAGATAGTAGCGGGGCAAATCAAGAGACCCAGTACTTC.

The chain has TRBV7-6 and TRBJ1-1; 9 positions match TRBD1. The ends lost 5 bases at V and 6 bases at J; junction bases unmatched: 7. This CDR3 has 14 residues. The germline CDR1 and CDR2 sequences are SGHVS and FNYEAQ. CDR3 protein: CASSTGTGSAEAFF. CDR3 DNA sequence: TGTGCCAGCAGCACCGGGACAGGGAGCGCTGAAGCTTTCTTT. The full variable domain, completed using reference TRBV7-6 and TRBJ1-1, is GAGVSQSPRYKVTKRGQDVALRCDPISGHVSLYWYRQALGQGPEFLTYFNYEAQQDKSGLPNDRFSAERPEGSISTLTIQRTEQRDSAMYRCASSTGTGSAEAFFGQGTRLTVV.

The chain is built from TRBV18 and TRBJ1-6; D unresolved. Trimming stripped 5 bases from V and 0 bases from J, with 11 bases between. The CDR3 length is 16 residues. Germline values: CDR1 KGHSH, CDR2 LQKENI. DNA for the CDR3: TGTGCCAGCTCAGAGACCCGGAGCTCCTATAATTCACCCCTCCACTTT. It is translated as CASSETRSSYNSPLHF.

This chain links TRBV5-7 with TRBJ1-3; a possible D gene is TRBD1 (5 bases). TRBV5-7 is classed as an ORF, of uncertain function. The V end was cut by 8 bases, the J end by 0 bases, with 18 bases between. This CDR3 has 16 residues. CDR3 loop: CARFLGHHYSGNTIYF. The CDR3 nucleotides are TGTGCCAGATTTCTTGGACACCATTACTCTGGAAACACCATATATTTT.

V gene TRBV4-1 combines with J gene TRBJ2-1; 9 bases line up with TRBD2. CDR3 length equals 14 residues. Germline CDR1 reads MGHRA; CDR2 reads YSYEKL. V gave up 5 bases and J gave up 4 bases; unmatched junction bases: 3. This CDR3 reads CASSISGGYNEQFF. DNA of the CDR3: TGCGCCAGCAGCATTAGCGGGGGTTACAATGAGCAGTTCTTC.

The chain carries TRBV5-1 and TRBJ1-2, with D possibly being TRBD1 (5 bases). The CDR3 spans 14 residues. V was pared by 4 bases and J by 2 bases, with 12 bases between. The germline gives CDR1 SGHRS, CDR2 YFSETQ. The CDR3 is CASSASRGNYGYTF. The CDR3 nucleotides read TGCGCCAGCAGCGCGTCAAGGGGCAACTATGGCTACACCTTC.

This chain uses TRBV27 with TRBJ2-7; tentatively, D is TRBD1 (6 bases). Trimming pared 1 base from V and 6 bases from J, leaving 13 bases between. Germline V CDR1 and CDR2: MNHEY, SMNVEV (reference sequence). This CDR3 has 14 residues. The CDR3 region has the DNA TGTGCCAGCAGTTTATTAGGGGGTTTCGCCGAGCAGTACTTC. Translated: CASSLLGGFAEQYF.

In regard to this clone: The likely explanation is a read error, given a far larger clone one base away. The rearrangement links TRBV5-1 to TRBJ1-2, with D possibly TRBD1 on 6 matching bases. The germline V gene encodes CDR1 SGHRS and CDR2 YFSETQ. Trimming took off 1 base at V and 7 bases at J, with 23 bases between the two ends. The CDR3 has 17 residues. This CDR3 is CASSLSGRGRGVSGYTF. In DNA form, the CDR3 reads TGCGCCAGCAGCTTGTCGGGTCGGGGCAGGGGAGTATCTGGCTACACCTTC. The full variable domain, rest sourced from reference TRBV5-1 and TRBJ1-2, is KAGVTQTPRYLIKTRGQQVTLSCSPISGHRSVSWYQQTPGQGLQFLFEYFSETQRNKGNFPGRFSGRQFSNSRSEMNVSTLELGDSALYLCASSLSGRGRGVSGYTFGSGTRLTVV.

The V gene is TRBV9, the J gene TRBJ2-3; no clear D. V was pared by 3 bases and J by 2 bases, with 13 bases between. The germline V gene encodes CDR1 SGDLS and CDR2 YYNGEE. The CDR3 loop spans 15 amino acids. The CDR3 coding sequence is TGTGCCAGCAGCGGTACCCACAATCCCACAGATACGCAGTATTTT. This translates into CASSGTHNPTDTQYF.

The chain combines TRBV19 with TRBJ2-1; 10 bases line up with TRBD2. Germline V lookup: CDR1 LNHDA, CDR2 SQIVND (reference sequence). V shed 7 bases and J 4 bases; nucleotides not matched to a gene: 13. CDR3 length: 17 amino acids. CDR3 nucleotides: TGTGCCAGTACCCATAGATTGGGACTAGCGTCGTACAATGAGCAGTTCTTC. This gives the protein CASTHRLGLASYNEQFF.

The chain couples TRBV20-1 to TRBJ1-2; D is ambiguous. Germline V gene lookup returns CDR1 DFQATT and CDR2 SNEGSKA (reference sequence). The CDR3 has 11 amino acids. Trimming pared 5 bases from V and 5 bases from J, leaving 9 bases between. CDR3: CSASPQYGYTF. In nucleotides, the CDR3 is TGCAGTGCTTCCCCACAGTATGGCTACACCTTC.

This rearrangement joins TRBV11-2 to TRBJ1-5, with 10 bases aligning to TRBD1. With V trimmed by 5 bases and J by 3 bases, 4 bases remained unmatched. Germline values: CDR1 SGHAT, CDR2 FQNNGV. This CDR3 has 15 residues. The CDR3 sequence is CASSPDRGLNQPQHF. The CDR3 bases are TGTGCCAGCAGCCCCGACAGGGGGCTCAATCAGCCCCAGCATTTT.

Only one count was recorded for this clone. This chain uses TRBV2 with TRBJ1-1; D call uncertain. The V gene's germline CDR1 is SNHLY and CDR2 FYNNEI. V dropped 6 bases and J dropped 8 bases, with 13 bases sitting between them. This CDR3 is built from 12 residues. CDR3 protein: CASSAERLEAFF. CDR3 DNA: TGTGCCAGCAGCGCGGAGCGACTAGAAGCTTTCTTT.

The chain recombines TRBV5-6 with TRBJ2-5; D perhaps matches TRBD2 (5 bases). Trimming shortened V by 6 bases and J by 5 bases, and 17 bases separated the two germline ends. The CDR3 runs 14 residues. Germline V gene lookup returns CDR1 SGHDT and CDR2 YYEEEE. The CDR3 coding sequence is TGTGCCAGCACCCACACTGGGAGAGGGGAGACCCAGTACTTC. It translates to CASTHTGRGETQYF. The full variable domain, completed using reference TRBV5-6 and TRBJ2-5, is DAGVTQSPTHLIKTRGQQVTLRCSPKSGHDTVSWYQQALGQGPQFIFQYYEEEERQRGNFPDRFSGHQFPNYSSELNVNALLLGDSALYLCASTHTGRGETQYFGPGTRLLVL.

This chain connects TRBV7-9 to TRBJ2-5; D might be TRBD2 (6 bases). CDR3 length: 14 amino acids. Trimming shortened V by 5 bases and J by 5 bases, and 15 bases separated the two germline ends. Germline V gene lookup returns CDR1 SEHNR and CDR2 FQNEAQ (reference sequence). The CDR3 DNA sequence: TGTGCCAGCAGCCAATTACGGGGAGGTGAGACCCAGTACTTC. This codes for CASSQLRGGETQYF.

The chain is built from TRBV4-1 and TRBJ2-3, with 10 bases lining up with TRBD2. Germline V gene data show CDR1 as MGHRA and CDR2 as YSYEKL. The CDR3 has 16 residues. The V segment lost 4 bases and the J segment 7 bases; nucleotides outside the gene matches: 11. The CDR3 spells CASSRGERGGGNTQYF. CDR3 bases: TGCGCCAGCAGCCGGGGAGAGCGGGGGGGAGGAAATACGCAGTATTTT.

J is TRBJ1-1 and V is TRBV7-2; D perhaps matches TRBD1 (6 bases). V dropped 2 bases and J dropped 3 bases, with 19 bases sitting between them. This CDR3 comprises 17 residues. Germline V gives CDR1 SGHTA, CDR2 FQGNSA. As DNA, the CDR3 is TGTGCCAGCAGCTTACGTACCCTAGGGGGAATGCACACTGAAGCTTTCTTT. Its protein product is CASSLRTLGGMHTEAFF.

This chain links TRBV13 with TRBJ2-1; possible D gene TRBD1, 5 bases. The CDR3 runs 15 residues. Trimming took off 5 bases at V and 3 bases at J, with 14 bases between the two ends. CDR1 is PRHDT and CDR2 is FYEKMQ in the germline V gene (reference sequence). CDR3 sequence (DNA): TGTGCCAGCAGCGAAGAACAGGAGAGCTACAATGAGCAGTTCTTC. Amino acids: CASSEEQESYNEQFF.

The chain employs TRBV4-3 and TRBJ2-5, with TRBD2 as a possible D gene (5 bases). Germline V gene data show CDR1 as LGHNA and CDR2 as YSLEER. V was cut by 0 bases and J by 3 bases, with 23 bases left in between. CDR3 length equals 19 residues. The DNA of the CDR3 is TGCGCCAGCAGCCAAGATTGGCGGCTAGCTAATTTGGGTGAAGAGACCCAGTACTTC. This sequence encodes CASSQDWRLANLGEETQYF.

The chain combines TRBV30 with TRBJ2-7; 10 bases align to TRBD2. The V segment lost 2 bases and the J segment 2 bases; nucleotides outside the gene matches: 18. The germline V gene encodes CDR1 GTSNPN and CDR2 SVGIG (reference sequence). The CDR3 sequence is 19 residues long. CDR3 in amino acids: CAWSTSASGRGQGTYEQYF. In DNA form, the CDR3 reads TGTGCCTGGAGTACTTCGGCTAGCGGGAGAGGTCAGGGAACCTACGAGCAGTACTTC.